This T cell receptor (beta chain) stems from a study of cytomegalovirus exposure and HLA in healthy donors. Use of 60 Vbeta and 13 Jbeta primers characterized the PCR. Measured with immunoSEQ multiplex PCR; TCRdb has only the in-frame clones, and not every one. Of around 200,000 clones in the sample, around 83% were seen once. This CDR3 contains 15 residues. V lost 2 bases, J lost 6 bases, and 7 bases stayed unmatched. CDR1 and CDR2 from the germline V gene are MNHEY and SVGAGI. Material: PBMCs. The sequence came from a woman aged 45-59 years in good health and CMV-seropositive. The genes are TRBV6-5 and TRBJ1-2, with 9 bases aligning to TRBD1. The CDR3 reads CASSYGTGPQNGYTF. CDR3 nucleotides: TGTGCCAGCAGTTACGGGACAGGGCCTCAAAATGGCTACACCTTC.